The 31 T cell receptor beta chains presented below share a single source sample, sequenced in a study of CD8 T cells in Susac syndrome. The RNA input was roughly 0.45 to 1 ug, and it was reverse transcribed with random hexamers. In TCRdb, the immunoSEQ multiplex PCR reads were re-called with MiXCR into one record per CDR3 protein. Among about 140,000 distinct CDR3 sequences, approximately 95% were seen once, and the ten largest hold roughly 0.15%. Sequenced sample: CD4+ T cells from PBMCs. The receptors shown here come from a human donor with Susac syndrome.

The chain carries TRBV7-9 and TRBJ1-4; 8 bases line up with TRBD1. The V and J ends lost 6 bases and 3 bases, in that order; junction bases with no gene match: 9. There are 16 residues in the CDR3. CDR1 and CDR2 from the germline V gene are SEHNR and FQNEAQ (reference sequence). The CDR3 sequence: CASRPTRGLANEKLFF. Here the CDR3 DNA reads TGTGCCAGCAGACCGACCAGGGGGCTGGCTAATGAAAAACTGTTTTTT. The variable domain in full, with the rest retrieved from reference TRBV7-9 and TRBJ1-4, is DTGVSQNPRHKITKRGQNVTFRCDPISEHNRLYWYRQTLGQGPEFLTYFQNEAQLEKSRLLSDRFSAERPKGSFSTLEIQRTEQGDSAMYLCASRPTRGLANEKLFFGSGTQLSVL.

The chain has TRBV20-1 and TRBJ2-1; D tentatively reads TRBD1 or TRBD2 (6 bases each). The V gene's germline CDR1 is DFQATT and CDR2 SNEGSKA (reference sequence). V lost 0 bases and J lost 5, with 20 bases in between. The CDR3 is made up of 17 amino acids. The CDR3, as DNA: TGCAGTGCTAGAGATATCGGGCGCGGGACACTCGACAATGAGCAGTTCTTC. Translated, it gives CSARDIGRGTLDNEQFF.

V is TRBV29-1 and J is TRBJ1-5; D is uncertain. The CDR3 is 11 amino acids. Germline CDR1 reads SQVTM; CDR2 reads ANQGSEA. CDR3 sequence: CIPGPAEPQHF. The CDR3 DNA is TGCATCCCTGGACCGGCTGAGCCCCAGCATTTT.

The rearrangement uses TRBV9 and TRBJ2-5; the D call may be TRBD1 or TRBD2 (8 bases each). V was clipped by 4 bases and J by 4 bases, with 20 bases between them. Germline V gene sequence: CDR1 SGDLS, CDR2 YYNGEE. The CDR3 consists of 16 residues. The CDR3: CASSRSGAGGGETQYF. The CDR3 nucleotides read TGTGCCAGCAGCCGTAGCGGGGCAGGGGGCGGAGAGACCCAGTACTTC.

The chain couples TRBV28 to TRBJ1-1; no clear D gene. Germline CDR1 is MDHEN and CDR2 is SYDVKM. This CDR3 has 12 amino acids. V was pared by 5 bases and J by 9 bases, with 13 bases between. The CDR3 DNA reads as TGTGCCAGCAGTGAGACGGATACACAAGCTTTCTTT. Amino acids: CASSETDTQAFF.

J is TRBJ2-7 and V is TRBV7-3; 9 bases match TRBD1. Germline assignment: CDR1 SGHTA and CDR2 FQGTGA. This CDR3 is 15 amino acids long. The trim removed 2 bases at V and 4 bases at J, leaving 6 bases unmatched. CDR3 protein: CASSLWGQGSYEQYF. The CDR3 DNA sequence: TGTGCCAGCAGCTTATGGGGACAGGGTTCTTACGAGCAGTACTTC. The whole variable domain, remainder taken from reference TRBV7-3 and TRBJ2-7, is GAGVSQTPSNKVTEKGKYVELRCDPISGHTALYWYRQSLGQGPEFLIYFQGTGAADDSGLPNDRFFAVRPEGSVSTLKIQRTERGDSAVYLCASSLWGQGSYEQYFGPGTRLTVT.

The J gene is TRBJ2-5, the V gene TRBV5-4; 10 bases agree with TRBD2. The CDR3 sequence is 15 residues long. The germline gives CDR1 SGHNT, CDR2 YYREEE (reference sequence). Trimming cost V 5 bases and J 2 bases; bases outside gene matches: 6. CDR3: CASRPRAGGQETQYF. Here the CDR3 DNA reads TGTGCCAGCAGGCCGCGAGCGGGGGGGCAAGAGACCCAGTACTTC.

CDR3 sequence reads: CASSFSRGLNGYTF. CDR3 DNA sequence: TGTGCCAGCAGTTTCTCTAGGGGTTTGAATGGCTACACCTTC. The chain has TRBV28 and TRBJ1-2; D may be TRBD1 (5 bases). V lost 3 bases to trimming and J lost 6 bases, with 14 bases between them. The CDR3 is made up of 14 amino acids. Germline V gives CDR1 MDHEN, CDR2 SYDVKM.

The chain uses TRBV4-1 and TRBJ2-2; 14 bases match TRBD2. Germline CDR1 MGHRA, CDR2 YSYEKL. Trimming removed 4 bases from V and 4 bases from J; junction bases left unmatched: 11. The CDR3 is made up of 19 amino acids. The CDR3 nucleotides read TGCGCCAGCAGCCGCACGGGACTAGCGGGAGAGGTTACCACCGGGGAGCTGTTTTTT. Amino acid sequence: CASSRTGLAGEVTTGELFF.

The chain carries TRBV4-1 and TRBJ2-7; D not certain. The CDR3 sequence is 16 residues long. Per the germline V gene, CDR1 is MGHRA and CDR2 is YSYEKL. Trimming took 2 bases from V and 2 from J, leaving 16 bases between them. The CDR3 region has the DNA TGCGCCAGCAGCCAACCACGGGCTAGTCGGACCTACGAGCAGTACTTC. Translating it yields CASSQPRASRTYEQYF.

The chain links TRBV2 to TRBJ2-1; TRBD2 matches at 10 bases. CDR3 length equals 13 residues. In germline, CDR1 is SNHLY, CDR2 FYNNEI. V gave up 8 bases and J gave up 8 bases; unmatched junction bases: 6. This CDR3 is CASQREGIDEQFF. The CDR3 coding sequence is TGTGCCAGCCAGCGGGAGGGCATTGATGAGCAGTTCTTC. Full variable domain (missing parts from reference TRBV2 and TRBJ2-1): EPEVTQTPSHQVTQMGQEVILRCVPISNHLYFYWYRQILGQKVEFLVSFYNNEISEKSEIFDDQFSVERPDGSNFTLKIRSTKLEDSAMYFCASQREGIDEQFFGPGTRLTVL.

The rearrangement joins TRBV2 to TRBJ1-5, with D uncertain. This CDR3 has 12 amino acids. V was shortened by 8 bases and J by 0 bases, with 5 bases between the two germline ends. Germline V gives CDR1 SNHLY, CDR2 FYNNEI. DNA for the CDR3: TGTGCCAGCGGAAATAGCAATCAGCCCCAGCATTTT. Its protein is CASGNSNQPQHF.

The V gene is TRBV7-2, the J gene TRBJ2-1, with 9 nucleotides matching TRBD2. CDR1 and CDR2 (germline): SGHTA, FQGNSA. With 1 base clipped from V and 8 bases from J, the junction kept 9 bases outside the gene matches. CDR3 length: 16 residues. The CDR3 nucleotides read TGTGCCAGCAGCTTAGTGAGTAGCGGGAGCGGATATGAGCAGTTCTTC. It specifies CASSLVSSGSGYEQFF.

The chain carries TRBV3-1 and TRBJ2-3; the D gene is possibly TRBD1 (6 bases). Trimming cost V 1 base and J 6 bases, with 11 bases left between them. Germline V gene sequence: CDR1 LGHDT, CDR2 YNNKEL (reference sequence). This CDR3 spans 14 amino acids. This CDR3 reads CASSQVGGADTQYF. CDR3 coding DNA: TGTGCCAGCAGCCAAGTAGGGGGAGCGGATACGCAGTATTTT.

The chain uses TRBV12-3 or TRBV12-4 and TRBJ2-5; 9 positions agree with TRBD1. CDR3 length: 14 residues. The trim removed 5 bases at V and 5 bases at J, leaving 6 bases unmatched. DNA for the CDR3: TGTGCCAGCAGTCCCCAGACAGGGGGGGAGACCCAGTACTTC. It encodes CASSPQTGGETQYF.

J is TRBJ1-1 and V is TRBV6-2 or TRBV6-3, with D unclear. The CDR3 length is 14 residues. V dropped 4 bases and J dropped 0 bases, with 9 bases sitting between them. Germline V CDR1 and CDR2: MNHEY, SVGEGT. CDR3 loop: CASSFYLLNTEAFF. In DNA form, the CDR3 reads TGTGCCAGCAGTTTCTATCTTCTGAACACTGAAGCTTTCTTT.

This chain joins TRBV12-3 or TRBV12-4 and TRBJ1-1; D may be TRBD1 (6 bases). CDR3 size: 15 residues. Trimming pared 1 base from V and 4 bases from J, leaving 13 bases between. The CDR3 is CASSLEQGLGTEAFF. DNA of the CDR3: TGTGCCAGCAGTTTAGAACAGGGACTGGGCACTGAAGCTTTCTTT.

This chain connects TRBV20-1 to TRBJ2-7, with TRBD2 identical over 15 bases. Germline V lookup: CDR1 DFQATT, CDR2 SNEGSKA (reference sequence). V shed 0 bases and J 5 bases; nucleotides not matched to a gene: 14. This CDR3 region has 19 residues. The chain's CDR3 is CSARDAGTSGRQPRDEQYF. The CDR3 nucleotides are TGCAGTGCTAGAGATGCCGGGACTAGCGGGAGGCAGCCTCGGGACGAGCAGTACTTC.

This sequence joins TRBV4-2 and TRBJ2-7; 9 positions match TRBD2. The germline V gene encodes CDR1 LGHNA and CDR2 YNFKEQ. The CDR3 is 15 amino acids. J lost 4 bases, V lost 4 bases, and 8 bases had no gene match. The CDR3 here is CASSRERGVKYEQYF. In DNA, the CDR3 is TGTGCCAGCAGCCGAGAGCGGGGGGTGAAATACGAGCAGTACTTC.

This chain links TRBV4-3 with TRBJ2-1; D remains unclear. V was clipped by 3 bases and J by 10 bases, with 19 bases between them. Germline CDR1 LGHNA, CDR2 YSLEER. The CDR3 totals 15 residues. For the CDR3, the DNA is TGCGCCAGCAGCCAGGGTTCGACTGCCCGTGGGGAGCAGTTCTTC. Translating gives CASSQGSTARGEQFF.

The CDR3 region is CASSFSRLYGYTF. The CDR3 coding sequence is TGCGCCAGCAGCTTCTCGAGGCTCTATGGCTACACCTTC. The genes are TRBV5-1 and TRBJ1-2; D call uncertain. The germline V gene has CDR1 SGHRS and CDR2 YFSETQ. CDR3 length: 13 residues. Trimming stripped 2 bases from V and 4 bases from J, with 9 bases between. Complete variable domain (other parts from reference TRBV5-1 and TRBJ1-2): KAGVTQTPRYLIKTRGQQVTLSCSPISGHRSVSWYQQTPGQGLQFLFEYFSETQRNKGNFPGRFSGRQFSNSRSEMNVSTLELGDSALYLCASSFSRLYGYTFGSGTRLTVV.

This chain uses TRBV2 with TRBJ2-1, with D perhaps TRBD1 or TRBD2 (5 bases each). The germline V and J ends were trimmed by 3 bases and 3 bases, with 12 bases remaining between them. This CDR3 is 15 amino acids long. The germline gives CDR1 SNHLY, CDR2 FYNNEI. CDR3 sequence (DNA): TGTGCCAGCAGTGACGTCAGGGCGGGCTACAATGAGCAGTTCTTC. Protein product: CASSDVRAGYNEQFF. Variable domain in full (rest from reference TRBV2 and TRBJ2-1): EPEVTQTPSHQVTQMGQEVILRCVPISNHLYFYWYRQILGQKVEFLVSFYNNEISEKSEIFDDQFSVERPDGSNFTLKIRSTKLEDSAMYFCASSDVRAGYNEQFFGPGTRLTVL.

The chain has TRBV18 and TRBJ2-7; maybe TRBD2 (6 bases). The CDR3 loop spans 12 amino acids. Germline V CDR1 and CDR2: KGHSH, LQKENI. Trimming pared 2 bases from V and 5 bases from J, leaving 7 bases between. Here the CDR3 reads CASSPGGNEQYF. The DNA for the CDR3 is TGTGCCAGCTCACCAGGGGGGAACGAGCAGTACTTC. The variable domain in full, completed from reference TRBV18 and TRBJ2-7, reads NAGVMQNPRHLVRRRGQEARLRCSPMKGHSHVYWYRQLPEEGLKFMVYLQKENIIDESGMPKERFSAEFPKEGPSILRIQQVVRGDSAAYFCASSPGGNEQYFGPGTRLTVT.

This chain uses TRBV9 with TRBJ2-5, with D possibly matching TRBD2 (6 bases). This CDR3 region has 14 residues. Between the trimmed V and J ends, which lost 0 bases and 4 bases, there was a span of 10 bases. CDR1 SGDLS and CDR2 YYNGEE come from the germline V gene. The CDR3 loop reads CASSVDAGRETQYF. The CDR3 region has the DNA TGTGCCAGCAGCGTAGACGCGGGGAGAGAGACCCAGTACTTC. The complete variable domain, with remaining parts taken from reference TRBV9 and TRBJ2-5, reads DSGVTQTPKHLITATGQRVTLRCSPRSGDLSVYWYQQSLDQGLQFLIQYYNGEERAKGNILERFSAQQFPDLHSELNLSSLELGDSALYFCASSVDAGRETQYFGPGTRLLVL.

This chain links TRBV5-6 with TRBJ2-1; D is possibly TRBD2 (6 bases). The germline V gene has CDR1 SGHDT and CDR2 YYEEEE. V shed 1 base and J shed 8 bases, with 16 bases lying between them. The CDR3 is 15 residues long. The CDR3 sequence: CASSLFVRGAYEQFF. CDR3 bases: TGTGCCAGCAGCTTGTTTGTTCGCGGGGCTTATGAGCAGTTCTTC.

This rearrangement joins TRBV30 to TRBJ2-1; 8 bases fit TRBD1. V was pared by 2 bases and J by 3 bases, with 9 bases of the junction left unmatched. The CDR3 has 16 residues. The germline CDR1 and CDR2 sequences are GTSNPN and SVGIG (reference sequence). CDR3 coding DNA: TGTGCCTGGAGTTTCACCGGGACAGGAAACTACAATGAGCAGTTCTTC. It specifies CAWSFTGTGNYNEQFF. The full variable domain, rest sourced from reference TRBV30 and TRBJ2-1, is SQTIHQWPATLVQPVGSPLSLECTVEGTSNPNLYWYRQAAGRGLQLLFYSVGIGQISSEVPQNLSASRPQDRQFILSSKKLLLSDSGFYLCAWSFTGTGNYNEQFFGPGTRLTVL.

The chain is built from TRBV7-8 and TRBJ2-2; no clear D gene. CDR1 and CDR2 (germline): SGHVS, FQNEAQ. This CDR3 has 16 residues. Trimming cost V 5 bases and J 4 bases, with 17 bases left between them. In DNA, the CDR3 is TGTGCCAGCAGCGAGCCACTCAAAGTTCTCACCGGGGAGCTGTTTTTT. As protein: CASSEPLKVLTGELFF. Supplemented by reference TRBV7-8 and TRBJ2-2, the full variable domain reads GAGVSQSPRYKVAKRGQDVALRCDPISGHVSLFWYQQALGQGPEFLTYFQNEAQLDKSGLPSDRFFAERPEGSVSTLKIQRTQQEDSAVYLCASSEPLKVLTGELFFGEGSRLTVL.

V gene TRBV6-5 combines with J gene TRBJ2-1; D possibly corresponds to TRBD2 (5 bases). Trimming took off 2 bases at V and 10 bases at J, with 9 bases between the two ends. This CDR3 is built from 12 residues. Germline V gene sequence: CDR1 MNHEY, CDR2 SVGAGI. The CDR3 DNA is TGTGCCAGCAGTTACCTCTCGGGGGAGCAGTTCTTC. Protein product: CASSYLSGEQFF.

This rearrangement joins TRBV5-1 to TRBJ2-2; 8 bases fit TRBD2. With 0 bases clipped from V and 4 bases from J, the junction kept 5 bases outside the gene matches. This CDR3 has 16 amino acids. Germline CDR1 is SGHRS and CDR2 is YFSETQ. The CDR3 nucleotides read TGCGCCAGCAGCTTGGTAGCGGGGAGCCCCACCGGGGAGCTGTTTTTT. Its translation: CASSLVAGSPTGELFF.

This sequence joins TRBV30 and TRBJ1-2; D remains ambiguous. With 0 bases removed from V and 4 bases from J, the gap between germline ends came to 6 bases. The CDR3 contains 12 residues. Germline V gene sequence: CDR1 GTSNPN, CDR2 SVGIG (reference sequence). CDR3 DNA sequence: TGTGCCTGGAGTGTACTCAGCTATGGCTACACCTTC. It is translated as CAWSVLSYGYTF.

This rearrangement joins TRBV20-1 to TRBJ2-1; 14 positions match TRBD2. The CDR3 contains 15 residues. The trim removed 8 bases at V and 4 bases at J, leaving 7 bases unmatched. In germline, CDR1 is DFQATT, CDR2 SNEGSKA (reference sequence). CDR3 residues: CSPKTSGRGYNEQFF. Written as DNA, the CDR3 is TGCAGTCCTAAGACTAGCGGGAGGGGATACAATGAGCAGTTCTTC.